The 30 T cell receptor beta chains in this list originate from one sample, sequenced in a study of blood T cell repertoires in COVID-19. TCRdb's table, derived via immunoSEQ multiplex PCR, lists solely in-frame clones and lacks some. The table records approximately 150,000 clones, 80% to 90% of them present only once. Sequencing used peripheral blood. These receptors originate from a man aged 50-59 years who had recovered from COVID-19.

The CDR3 DNA is TGTGCCTGGAGTGGTACCCGGGACAGGGATCGCTCTGGGGCCAACGTCCTGACTTTC. Protein: CAWSGTRDRDRSGANVLTF. The chain joins TRBV30 to TRBJ2-6; TRBD1 matches at 9 bases. V lost 1 base to trimming and J lost 0 bases; unmatched junction nucleotides: 10. Looked up from germline, CDR1 is GTSNPN and CDR2 is SVGIG (reference sequence). The length of the CDR3 is 19 residues.

This clone has only one observation. J is TRBJ2-4 and V is TRBV6-2 or TRBV6-3; TRBD2 agrees at 10 bases. The V gene end was trimmed by 2 bases and the J gene end by 8 bases; junction bases not matched to a gene: 6. Germline CDR1 is MNHEY and CDR2 is SVGEGT. This CDR3 is 15 amino acids long. CDR3 loop: CASSYGGLASDIQYF. Here the CDR3 DNA reads TGTGCCAGCAGTTACGGGGGACTAGCGTCGGACATTCAGTACTTC.

The chain recombines TRBV5-1 with TRBJ2-7; D unclear. V was clipped by 2 bases and J by 3 bases, with 9 bases between them. Germline V CDR1 and CDR2: SGHRS, YFSETQ. The CDR3 runs to 13 residues. The CDR3 DNA sequence: TGCGCCAGCAGCTTTCGGTCCGACTACGAGCAGTACTTC. It codes for CASSFRSDYEQYF.

Comments on this clone: Other DNA sequences in the same sample also yield this CDR3. The CDR3 nucleotides are TGTGCCAGCAGCTTATGGACAGGGGGTTATGGCTACACCTTC. Translation: CASSLWTGGYGYTF. This sequence joins TRBV7-2 and TRBJ1-2; 10 nucleotides align to TRBD1. CDR1 is SGHTA and CDR2 is FQGNSA in the germline V gene. The CDR3 consists of 14 residues. The ends lost 2 bases at V and 5 bases at J; junction bases unmatched: 2.

The chain carries TRBV11-3 and TRBJ2-3, with 11 positions matching TRBD2. Germline V gene sequence: CDR1 SGHNT, CDR2 YENEEA. CDR3 length: 17 residues. Trimming at V came to 2 bases and at J to 5 bases, leaving 9 bases not matched to a gene. The CDR3 nucleotides are TGTGCCAGCAGCTTATCGGTAGCGGGGGGGCAAGGAGATACGCAGTATTTT. Its translation: CASSLSVAGGQGDTQYF.

As DNA, the CDR3 is TGTGCCACCAGCAGAGATAATGGCAGGGGGTATGGCTACACCTTC. It codes for CATSRDNGRGYGYTF. The chain links TRBV15 to TRBJ1-2; 7 nucleotides align to TRBD1. This CDR3 has 15 residues. Trimming took 0 bases from V and 5 from J; bases not matched to a gene: 6. Germline V gene sequence: CDR1 LNHNV, CDR2 YYDKDF (reference sequence).

This chain joins TRBV29-1 and TRBJ2-1, with 10 positions matching TRBD2. The CDR3 has 14 amino acids. Looked up from germline, CDR1 is SQVTM and CDR2 is ANQGSEA. Trimming removed 4 bases from V and 7 bases from J; junction bases left unmatched: 7. The CDR3, as DNA: TGCAGCGTTGGAGGAGCGGGGGGGCTGAATGAGCAGTTCTTC. It is translated as CSVGGAGGLNEQFF.

The chain uses TRBV7-7 and TRBJ2-5; 8 bases line up with TRBD2. From germline, CDR1 is SSHAT and CDR2 FNYEAQ (reference sequence). There are 18 residues in the CDR3. V lost 1 base to trimming and J lost 0 bases; unmatched junction nucleotides: 10. The DNA for the CDR3 is TGTGCCAGCAGCTTAGGGCTCGGGAGGGGTTTGGACCAAGAGACCCAGTACTTC. This gives the protein CASSLGLGRGLDQETQYF. The complete variable domain, with remaining parts taken from reference TRBV7-7 and TRBJ2-5, reads GAGVSQSPRYKVTKRGQDVTLRCDPISSHATLYWYQQALGQGPEFLTYFNYEAQPDKSGLPSDRFSAERPEGSISTLTIQRTEQRDSAMYRCASSLGLGRGLDQETQYFGPGTRLLVL.

The V and J genes are TRBV10-3 and TRBJ2-6; 9 bases line up with TRBD1. Looked up from germline, CDR1 is ENHRY and CDR2 is SYGVKD. The ends lost 3 bases at V and 4 bases at J; junction bases unmatched: 10. The CDR3 has 18 residues. CDR3 protein: CAISDRTGTGSGANVLTF. In DNA form, the CDR3 reads TGTGCCATCAGTGACCGAACCGGGACAGGGTCGGGGGCCAACGTCCTGACTTTC.

This rearrangement joins TRBV5-6 to TRBJ2-7; TRBD1 agrees at 8 bases. J lost 4 bases, V lost 4 bases, and 7 bases had no gene match. Germline V gene sequence: CDR1 SGHDT, CDR2 YYEEEE. There are 14 residues in the CDR3. DNA for the CDR3: TGTGCCAGCAGCCCGGGACAGGCGCCATACGAGCAGTACTTC. Translation gives CASSPGQAPYEQYF.

This clone was detected only a few times. V gene TRBV14 combines with J gene TRBJ2-1; 7 bases agree with TRBD1. Germline V gene sequence: CDR1 SGHDN, CDR2 FVKESK. The J segment lost 12 bases and the V segment lost 1 base, leaving 6 bases of the junction unmatched. The CDR3 totals 13 residues. CDR3 bases: TGTGCCAGCAGCCAAGTTCGTGGGGACAGGCAGTTCTTC. Amino acid sequence: CASSQVRGDRQFF.

This CDR3 is CASSLNGGPSTDTQYF. CDR3 sequence (DNA): TGCGCCAGCAGCCTAAACGGGGGACCCAGCACAGATACGCAGTATTTT. This rearrangement joins TRBV5-1 to TRBJ2-3; D is perhaps TRBD2 (6 bases). This CDR3 region has 16 residues. Germline CDR1 and CDR2: SGHRS and YFSETQ. Trimming cost V 4 bases and J 0 bases, with 15 bases left between them.

The rearrangement links TRBV4-3 to TRBJ1-4, with 9 bases that match TRBD1. Losses at the gene ends were 0 bases for V and 2 bases for J; bases not matched to a gene: 1. Germline V lookup: CDR1 LGHNA, CDR2 YSLEER. This CDR3 is built from 16 residues. The CDR3 reads CASSQDGQGTNEKLFF. The CDR3 DNA sequence: TGCGCCAGCAGCCAAGACGGACAGGGGACTAATGAAAAACTGTTTTTT.

The sample holds one count of this clone. The chain links TRBV7-8 to TRBJ2-1; a weak D match, TRBD1 (5 bases). This CDR3 region has 17 residues. CDR1 is SGHVS, CDR2 FQNEAQ, per germline. With 2 bases removed from V and 3 bases from J, the gap between germline ends came to 17 bases. The CDR3, as DNA: TGTGCCAGCAGCTTAACATATGTACAGGCCGGCTACAATGAGCAGTTCTTC. Its protein product is CASSLTYVQAGYNEQFF.

This sequence joins TRBV13 and TRBJ1-5; D unclear. Germline CDR1 reads PRHDT; CDR2 reads FYEKMQ (reference sequence). This CDR3 region has 15 residues. Trimming shortened V by 5 bases and J by 5 bases, and 16 bases separated the two germline ends. Here the CDR3 reads CASSPGRVRDQPQHF. In nucleotides, the CDR3 is TGTGCCAGCAGCCCAGGCCGGGTGAGGGATCAGCCCCAGCATTTT. The full variable domain, with the rest looked up from reference TRBV13 and TRBJ1-5, is AAGVIQSPRHLIKEKRETATLKCYPIPRHDTVYWYQQGPGQDPQFLISFYEKMQSDKGSIPDRFSAQQFSDYHSELNMSSLELGDSALYFCASSPGRVRDQPQHFGDGTRLSIL.

The table lists this clone with a few counts. The chain is built from TRBV6-1 and TRBJ1-4, with D possibly TRBD1 on 6 matching bases. The V gene lost 0 bases and the J gene lost 5 bases, with 10 bases spanning the gap. The CDR3 consists of 15 residues. CDR1 and CDR2 (germline): MNHNS, SASEGT. For the CDR3, the DNA is TGTGCCAGCAGTGAAGCGGGGGGGGCGAATGAAAAACTGTTTTTT. Translating gives CASSEAGGANEKLFF.

The chain recombines TRBV19 with TRBJ2-1; a possible D gene is TRBD1 (5 bases). Germline lookup yields CDR1 LNHDA and CDR2 SQIVND (reference sequence). V lost 4 bases to trimming and J lost 7 bases, with 14 bases between them. The CDR3 spans 14 residues. CDR3 region: CASSKNDRTNEQFF. As DNA, the CDR3 is TGTGCCAGTAGTAAAAACGACAGAACGAATGAGCAGTTCTTC.

The genes are TRBV5-1 and TRBJ2-7; D remains unclear. Germline CDR1 and CDR2: SGHRS and YFSETQ. V was trimmed by 4 bases and J by 2 bases, leaving 10 bases between them. The CDR3 contains 13 residues. The CDR3 DNA reads TGCGCCAGCAGCGAAGGCGGAACCTACGAGCAGTACTTC. Protein: CASSEGGTYEQYF.

CDR3 region: CASSLGTGAVDTEAFF. CDR3 sequence (DNA): TGTGCCAGCAGCTTAGGGACAGGGGCCGTCGATACTGAAGCTTTCTTT. The gene calls are TRBV13 and TRBJ1-1; 8 bases line up with TRBD1. This CDR3 has 16 residues. Germline V gene lookup returns CDR1 PRHDT and CDR2 FYEKMQ (reference sequence). Trimming took 0 bases from V and 5 from J; bases not matched to a gene: 8.

The chain uses TRBV5-1 and TRBJ2-7; TRBD1 matches at 7 bases. The germline V gene has CDR1 SGHRS and CDR2 YFSETQ. The CDR3 length is 14 residues. The trim removed 3 bases at V and 3 bases at J, leaving 6 bases unmatched. This CDR3 reads CASSSGQSFYEQYF. CDR3 bases: TGCGCCAGCAGCTCGGGACAGAGCTTCTACGAGCAGTACTTC.

The rearrangement uses TRBV2 and TRBJ2-5; the D gene is possibly TRBD2 (6 bases). V was clipped by 1 base and J by 11 bases, with 23 bases between them. CDR1 is SNHLY and CDR2 is FYNNEI in the germline V gene. The CDR3 is made up of 16 amino acids. The CDR3 DNA reads as TGTGCCAGCAGTGAAGTTGCGGGGCTCCTCAAAATCATGCAGTACTTC. Encoded protein: CASSEVAGLLKIMQYF.

This rearrangement joins TRBV5-1 to TRBJ2-1, with a weak D call TRBD2 (6 bases). The V end lost 0 bases, the J end lost 8 bases, and 18 bases lay between the germline ends. CDR1 is SGHRS and CDR2 is YFSETQ in the germline V gene. CDR3 size: 16 residues. The CDR3 sequence: CASSLAYTSPFDEQFF. The CDR3 DNA follows: TGCGCCAGCAGCTTGGCCTATACTAGCCCGTTCGATGAGCAGTTCTTC.

The chain couples TRBV12-3 or TRBV12-4 to TRBJ2-7; D is ambiguous. V lost 2 bases, J lost 5 bases, and 7 bases lay in between. The CDR3 consists of 12 residues. As DNA, the CDR3 is TGTGCCAGCAGTTTATTTGGAGACGAGCAGTACTTC. It encodes CASSLFGDEQYF.

The sample holds a few counts of this clone. This sequence joins TRBV9 and TRBJ1-2; D unresolved. V was cut by 0 bases and J by 2 bases, with 14 bases left in between. Germline CDR1 reads SGDLS; CDR2 reads YYNGEE. This CDR3 is 16 amino acids long. The CDR3 bases are TGTGCCAGCAGCGTAGGGGCAACCTCCGGCAACTATGGCTACACCTTC. Translating gives CASSVGATSGNYGYTF.

The chain employs TRBV2 and TRBJ1-3, with 7 bases lining up with TRBD1. This CDR3 has 15 residues. V dropped 7 bases and J dropped 5; count of bases not matched to a gene: 11. Germline V gene sequence: CDR1 SNHLY, CDR2 FYNNEI. Written as DNA, the CDR3 is TGTGCCAGCATGGCGACAGGGAATTCAAGAAACACCATATATTTT. It yields the protein CASMATGNSRNTIYF. Full variable domain (outside the CDR3, taken from reference TRBV2 and TRBJ1-3): EPEVTQTPSHQVTQMGQEVILRCVPISNHLYFYWYRQILGQKVEFLVSFYNNEISEKSEIFDDQFSVERPDGSNFTLKIRSTKLEDSAMYFCASMATGNSRNTIYFGEGSWLTVV.

This clone appeared a single time. The chain links TRBV5-4 to TRBJ2-5; no firm D call. Germline CDR1 is SGHNT and CDR2 is YYREEE (reference sequence). Trimming shortened V by 5 bases and J by 5 bases, and 10 bases separated the two germline ends. The CDR3 sequence is 12 residues long. The CDR3 nucleotides read TGTGCCAGCAGGAGCGAACGGGAGACCCAGTACTTC. Translation gives CASRSERETQYF.

In this sample, this clone turned up once. This chain joins TRBV9 and TRBJ2-5; 7 positions agree with TRBD1. Unmatched junction bases numbered 8, after V lost 4 bases and J lost 2 bases. This CDR3 has 15 residues. Looked up from germline, CDR1 is SGDLS and CDR2 is YYNGEE. The CDR3 coding sequence is TGTGCCAGCAGCCCCCAGGGGACAGAACAAGAGACCCAGTACTTC. It translates to CASSPQGTEQETQYF.

The genes are TRBV5-1 and TRBJ2-2, with 10 positions matching TRBD1. Unmatched junction bases numbered 8, after V lost 4 bases and J lost 2 bases. The CDR3 length is 17 residues. The germline V gene has CDR1 SGHRS and CDR2 YFSETQ. The CDR3 reads CASSGGTGAPNTGELFF. CDR3 nucleotides: TGCGCCAGCAGCGGCGGGACAGGGGCCCCAAACACCGGGGAGCTGTTTTTT.

The J gene is TRBJ2-1, the V gene TRBV9; D gene uncertain. The CDR3 has 15 residues. V was cut by 7 bases and J by 0 bases, with 14 bases left in between. Germline V gene sequence: CDR1 SGDLS, CDR2 YYNGEE. CDR3 DNA: TGTGCCAGCGGGCTTGACGGCAGCTCCTACAATGAGCAGTTCTTC. Translating gives CASGLDGSSYNEQFF.

This clone was seen a single time. V gene TRBV7-2 combines with J gene TRBJ2-2; D is unresolved. CDR3 length: 15 amino acids. V shed 1 base and J shed 4 bases, with 10 bases lying between them. Germline lookup yields CDR1 SGHTA and CDR2 FQGNSA. CDR3: CASSLDRVGTGELFF. Here the CDR3 DNA reads TGTGCCAGCAGCTTAGATCGGGTGGGCACCGGGGAGCTGTTTTTT.